Listed below are T cell receptor beta chains from one sample, sequenced in a study of T cells in Graves' hyperthyroidism and ophthalmopathy. Using its own MiXCR run on the multiplex PCR reads, TCRdb lists one record per CDR3 protein. The sample includes around 580,000 distinct CDR3 sequences, 16% seen only once; the top ten take 15% to 20%. The specimen sequenced was blood. The receptors derive from a woman younger than 30 with Graves' hyperthyroidism. CDR3s include the opening cysteine and the closing phenylalanine or tryptophan. Fields, in order: D gene, V gene, J gene, clone size, CDR3 protein, CDR3 DNA. D genes are given only for firm matches. For some rows the clone size is stated as once, few or many, or as a class when expanded; others skip it.

NA	TRBV25-1	TRBJ1-2	NA	CASSVSGSGRSYTF	TGTGCCAGCAGTGTCAGTGGTTCGGGACGGAGCTACACCTTC
TRBD1	TRBV19	TRBJ2-3	NA	CASSTGQGVTDTQYF	TGTGCCAGTAGTACCGGACAGGGGGTAACAGATACGCAGTATTTT
NA	TRBV6-5	TRBJ2-7	NA	CASSYSDNSYEQYF	TGTGCCAGCAGTTACTCGGACAACTCCTACGAGCAGTACTTC
NA	TRBV11-2	TRBJ2-7	many	CASSLGGFDEQYF	TGTGCCAGCAGCTTAGGGGGTTTCGACGAGCAGTACTTC
NA	TRBV13	TRBJ2-1	NA	CASSAAGLTYNEQFF	TGTGCCAGCAGCGCGGCCGGTTTAACCTACAATGAGCAGTTCTTC
NA	TRBV28	TRBJ1-1	many	CASSRSLGAFF	TGTGCCAGCAGTCGATCCCTAGGGGCTTTCTTT
TRBD2	TRBV7-9	TRBJ2-5	many	CASSPGTRIETQYF	TGTGCCAGCAGCCCGGGGACTAGGATAGAGACCCAGTACTTC
TRBD1	TRBV7-2	TRBJ2-7	few	CASSTLGGGQGVYEQYF	TGTGCCAGCAGCACCCTAGGGGGGGGACAGGGGGTGTACGAGCAGTACTTC
NA	TRBV5-1	TRBJ2-7	few	CASSLDGAGPGASYEQYF	TGCGCCAGCAGCTTGGATGGAGCGGGTCCGGGGGCCTCCTACGAGCAGTACTTC
NA	TRBV7-8	TRBJ1-2	many	CASSYRLSANYGYTF	TGTGCCAGCAGCTACAGGCTCTCAGCTAACTATGGCTACACCTTC
TRBD2	TRBV5-6	TRBJ2-3	few	CASRPTSGGAGTDTQYF	TGTGCCAGCCGACCGACTAGCGGGGGGGCCGGCACAGATACGCAGTATTTT
TRBD1	TRBV7-9	TRBJ2-7	many	CASSSDQRQGSYEQYF	TGTGCCAGCAGCTCCGACCAAAGACAGGGATCCTACGAGCAGTACTTC
NA	TRBV12-3/TRBV12-4	TRBJ2-1	NA	CASRPLQGSREQFF	TGTGCCAGCAGACCTCTTCAGGGTTCTCGGGAGCAGTTCTTC
TRBD1	TRBV24-1	TRBJ2-7	NA	CATSDSDRLHEQYF	TGTGCCACCAGTGATTCGGACAGGCTCCACGAGCAGTACTTC
NA	TRBV3-1	TRBJ1-4	few	CASSLKVDANEKLFF	TGTGCCAGCAGCCTCAAGGTAGATGCTAATGAAAAACTGTTTTTT
TRBD1	TRBV20-1	TRBJ2-1	NA	CSARVIGTGGSDNEQFF	TGCAGTGCTAGAGTAATCGGGACAGGGGGCTCGGACAATGAGCAGTTCTTC